The next 25 T cell receptor beta chains were all read from a single sample in a study of blood T cell repertoires in COVID-19. The table came from immunoSEQ multiplex PCR; TCRdb's copy has only in-frame clones and leaves some out. The sample lists 150,000 or so clones, 65% to 90% occurring once. Sequencing used peripheral blood. Receptors originate from a woman aged 55 to 70 with COVID-19, enrolled during active disease.

The V gene is TRBV30, the J gene TRBJ1-5; D is unresolved. The length of the CDR3 is 13 residues. Germline CDR1 reads GTSNPN; CDR2 reads SVGIG (reference sequence). V lost 0 bases and J lost 3, with 6 bases in between. The CDR3 DNA sequence: TGTGCCTGGAGTGTACAGAACAATCAGCCCCAGCATTTT. Translated, it gives CAWSVQNNQPQHF.

J is TRBJ2-6 and V is TRBV29-1; 12 positions agree with TRBD1. Trimming at V came to 6 bases and at J to 2 bases, leaving 8 bases not matched to a gene. Germline CDR1 and CDR2: SQVTM and ANQGSEA. The CDR3 loop spans 17 amino acids. CDR3 region: CSVLPGQGAPGANVLTF. The CDR3 DNA sequence: TGCAGCGTATTACCGGGACAGGGGGCGCCTGGGGCCAACGTCCTGACTTTC.

This sequence joins TRBV18 and TRBJ1-3; a weak D match, TRBD1 (6 bases). CDR3 length equals 17 residues. With 0 bases removed from V and 4 bases from J, the gap between germline ends came to 16 bases. Germline CDR1 reads KGHSH; CDR2 reads LQKENI. The CDR3 DNA reads TGTGCCAGCTCACCACCGGCCCGGGGGGCGCAGGGAAACACCATATATTTT. Encoded protein: CASSPPARGAQGNTIYF.

The CDR3 sequence: CAISGTGTGNQPQHF. The CDR3 DNA is TGTGCCATCAGTGGAACCGGGACAGGGAATCAGCCCCAGCATTTT. This rearrangement joins TRBV10-3 to TRBJ1-5; TRBD1 matches 9 bases. This CDR3 is 15 amino acids long. Unmatched junction bases numbered 5, after V lost 4 bases and J lost 4 bases. Germline CDR1 ENHRY, CDR2 SYGVKD.

The chain carries TRBV24-1 and TRBJ2-2; TRBD2 is a possible D gene (5 bases). CDR1 is KGHDR and CDR2 is SFDVKD in the germline V gene. The germline V and J ends were trimmed by 2 bases and 5 bases, with 14 bases remaining between them. CDR3 length equals 16 residues. CDR3 in amino acids: CATSDSHTQRTGELFF. CDR3 DNA sequence: TGTGCCACCAGTGATTCCCACACTCAGCGGACCGGGGAGCTGTTTTTT.

This rearrangement joins TRBV5-1 to TRBJ2-1; D call uncertain. Germline assignment: CDR1 SGHRS and CDR2 YFSETQ. This CDR3 is built from 15 residues. The V end was cut by 0 bases, the J end by 0 bases, with 7 bases between. DNA of the CDR3: TGCGCCAGCAGCTTGGTTGCGAGCTCCTACAATGAGCAGTTCTTC. Translated, it gives CASSLVASSYNEQFF.

The chain recombines TRBV5-6 with TRBJ2-1; D not certain. V gave up 1 base and J gave up 5 bases, with 10 bases separating them. The CDR3 has 14 residues. Germline CDR1 is SGHDT and CDR2 is YYEEEE. As DNA, the CDR3 is TGTGCCAGCAGCTTGAGCCAGACTCACAATGAGCAGTTCTTC. Encoded protein: CASSLSQTHNEQFF. Supplemented by reference TRBV5-6 and TRBJ2-1, the full variable domain reads DAGVTQSPTHLIKTRGQQVTLRCSPKSGHDTVSWYQQALGQGPQFIFQYYEEEERQRGNFPDRFSGHQFPNYSSELNVNALLLGDSALYLCASSLSQTHNEQFFGPGTRLTVL.

This clone was counted a single time. The chain links TRBV5-1 to TRBJ2-1; a possible D gene is TRBD2 (6 bases). The V and J ends lost 6 bases and 2 bases respectively, with 15 bases between them. The CDR3 runs to 15 residues. The germline gives CDR1 SGHRS, CDR2 YFSETQ. CDR3 nucleotide sequence: TGCGCCAGCAAACCCGGGAGCGGCGCCTACAATGAGCAGTTCTTC. Protein product: CASKPGSGAYNEQFF.

The chain has TRBV7-9 and TRBJ1-3; tentative D call: TRBD1 (5 bases). Looked up from germline, CDR1 is SEHNR and CDR2 is FQNEAQ (reference sequence). Trimming left V 5 bases short and J 2 bases short, with 13 bases between. This CDR3 has 15 amino acids. This CDR3 is CASSASGGTGNTIYF. DNA for the CDR3: TGTGCCAGCAGCGCCTCGGGGGGAACTGGAAACACCATATATTTT.

The chain is built from TRBV6-5 and TRBJ2-3; 8 nucleotides line up with TRBD2. This CDR3 contains 15 residues. Germline V lookup: CDR1 MNHEY, CDR2 SVGAGI. The junction had 8 bases not matched to a gene; V was cut back by 7 bases and J by 2 bases. The CDR3 reads CASTDGGGNTDTQYF. The CDR3 DNA reads as TGTGCCAGCACCGACGGGGGGGGGAACACAGATACGCAGTATTTT.

This clone has just one count. One end of the junction varies from germline; a read error may be responsible. This chain links TRBV5-8 with TRBJ1-5; TRBD1 is a possible D gene (5 bases). Germline CDR1 and CDR2: SGHTS and YDEGEE. This CDR3 is 15 amino acids long. The CDR3 reads CVSSLRGYSNQPQHF. CDR3 DNA: TGTGTCAGCAGCTTGAGGGGATATAGCAATCAGCCCCAGCATTTT.

V usage is TRBV5-5 and J usage is TRBJ2-6; D remains ambiguous. The germline V gene has CDR1 SGHKS and CDR2 YYEKEE (reference sequence). With 4 bases removed from V and 0 bases from J, the gap between germline ends came to 17 bases. The CDR3 is made up of 18 amino acids. The CDR3 loop is CASSGSTRLVSGANVLTF. The CDR3 coding sequence is TGTGCCAGCAGCGGTAGCACGCGCCTCGTCTCTGGGGCCAACGTCCTGACTTTC. Complete variable domain (other parts from reference TRBV5-5 and TRBJ2-6): DAGVTQSPTHLIKTRGQQVTLRCSPISGHKSVSWYQQVLGQGPQFIFQYYEKEERGRGNFPDRFSARQFPNYSSELNVNALLLGDSALYLCASSGSTRLVSGANVLTFGAGSRLTVL.

The chain links TRBV18 to TRBJ2-5, with a possible D match to TRBD1 (6 bases). Germline CDR1 reads KGHSH; CDR2 reads LQKENI. This CDR3 region has 13 residues. With 4 bases removed from V and 2 bases from J, the gap between germline ends came to 8 bases. The chain's CDR3 is CASSLDRQETQYF. The CDR3 DNA sequence: TGTGCCAGCTCACTCGACAGGCAAGAGACCCAGTACTTC. Full variable domain (rest looked up from reference TRBV18 and TRBJ2-5): NAGVMQNPRHLVRRRGQEARLRCSPMKGHSHVYWYRQLPEEGLKFMVYLQKENIIDESGMPKERFSAEFPKEGPSILRIQQVVRGDSAAYFCASSLDRQETQYFGPGTRLLVL.

The genes are TRBV11-2 and TRBJ2-1; D possibly corresponds to TRBD1 (6 bases). V was cut by 5 bases and J by 5 bases, with 13 bases left in between. CDR3 length: 14 residues. CDR1 SGHAT and CDR2 FQNNGV come from the germline V gene. CDR3 bases: TGTGCCAGCAGCCCCCTTGGACAGAACAATGAGCAGTTCTTC. Translation gives CASSPLGQNNEQFF.

The chain uses TRBV15 and TRBJ1-6; 8 positions agree with TRBD1. This CDR3 has 15 residues. V was pared by 8 bases and J by 6 bases, with 9 bases of the junction left unmatched. CDR1 is LNHNV, CDR2 YYDKDF, per germline (reference sequence). CDR3 bases: TGTGCCACCTGGCCTGCGACAGGGGCTAATTCACCCCTCCACTTT. Translated, it gives CATWPATGANSPLHF.

About this clone itself: The sample carries other DNA sequences with the same CDR3. This rearrangement joins TRBV18 to TRBJ1-1; D is perhaps TRBD1 (5 bases). CDR1 is KGHSH and CDR2 is LQKENI in the germline V gene. Trimming removed 6 bases from V and 1 base from J, with 9 bases in between. This CDR3 contains 13 residues. CDR3 coding DNA: TGTGCCAGCTCTACGACAGAGAACACTGAAGCTTTCTTT. This encodes CASSTTENTEAFF.

The chain employs TRBV2 and TRBJ2-3, with 9 positions matching TRBD2. The germline CDR1 and CDR2 sequences are SNHLY and FYNNEI. The CDR3 is 17 residues long. The V and J ends lost 6 bases and 0 bases, in that order; junction bases with no gene match: 10. The CDR3: CASSISGLAKSTDTQYF. For the CDR3, the DNA is TGTGCCAGCAGCATCTCTGGACTAGCGAAGAGCACAGATACGCAGTATTTT.

This clone was found a few times. The chain employs TRBV19 and TRBJ1-1, with 7 nucleotides matching TRBD1. V shed 0 bases, J shed 1 base, and the junction held 11 bases outside the gene matches. Germline V gene data show CDR1 as LNHDA and CDR2 as SQIVND (reference sequence). CDR3 length: 18 amino acids. CDR3 protein: CASSIEGARQGPNTEAFF. The CDR3 DNA reads TGTGCCAGTAGTATAGAGGGAGCTCGACAGGGTCCGAACACTGAAGCTTTCTTT.

The chain recombines TRBV19 with TRBJ2-1, with 9 bases matching TRBD1. The V segment lost 6 bases and the J segment 6 bases; nucleotides outside the gene matches: 9. The CDR3 is made up of 15 amino acids. CDR1 and CDR2 from the germline V gene are LNHDA and SQIVND (reference sequence). This CDR3 reads CASSLGQGRSNEQFF. In DNA, the CDR3 is TGTGCCAGTAGCCTGGGACAGGGTAGGTCCAATGAGCAGTTCTTC.

V usage is TRBV19 and J usage is TRBJ1-5, with 7 bases that match TRBD1. The CDR3 loop spans 16 amino acids. Germline values: CDR1 LNHDA, CDR2 SQIVND (reference sequence). Trimming cost V 3 bases and J 4 bases; bases outside gene matches: 9. The CDR3 DNA is TGTGCCAGTAGTATCCAGACAGGGTTCGTGAATCAGCCCCAGCATTTT. It specifies CASSIQTGFVNQPQHF.

V usage is TRBV5-6 and J usage is TRBJ2-1; maybe TRBD1 (5 bases). The ends were cut back, 2 bases at V and 7 bases at J, with 13 bases in the middle. This CDR3 is 14 amino acids long. The germline V gene has CDR1 SGHDT and CDR2 YYEEEE. CDR3 sequence reads: CASSFITGRNEQFF. CDR3 in DNA: TGTGCCAGCAGCTTTATAACAGGAAGAAATGAGCAGTTCTTC.

J is TRBJ2-1 and V is TRBV4-1; D perhaps matches TRBD2 (6 bases). This CDR3 is built from 14 residues. V was pared by 1 base and J by 6 bases, with 10 bases between. Germline V gene lookup returns CDR1 MGHRA and CDR2 YSYEKL. The CDR3 nucleotides are TGCGCCAGCAGCCAAGCCCTAGCGAGCAATGAGCAGTTCTTC. Protein: CASSQALASNEQFF.

There are a few counts of this clone. The chain carries TRBV6-4 and TRBJ1-2; D not certain. The V gene lost 0 bases and the J gene lost 3 bases, with 17 bases spanning the gap. The CDR3 contains 17 residues. Germline CDR1 is MRHNA and CDR2 is SNTAGT. CDR3 DNA sequence: TGTGCCAGCAGTGACTCGATAACATTGGACGGGGACTATGGCTACACCTTC. Translating it yields CASSDSITLDGDYGYTF.

V is TRBV30 and J is TRBJ1-1, with 8 bases lining up with TRBD1. The germline V gene has CDR1 GTSNPN and CDR2 SVGIG (reference sequence). This CDR3 region has 13 residues. Trimming cost V 4 bases and J 1 base; bases outside gene matches: 2. CDR3 sequence reads: CAWMTGANTEAFF. CDR3 nucleotide sequence: TGTGCCTGGATGACAGGGGCGAACACTGAAGCTTTCTTT.

The chain is built from TRBV6-5 and TRBJ1-1; D unclear. Germline CDR1 and CDR2: MNHEY and SVGAGI. V dropped 6 bases and J dropped 1 base, with 9 bases sitting between them. The CDR3 has 13 amino acids. The CDR3 region has the DNA TGTGCCAGCAGCTTCCAAGCGAACACTGAAGCTTTCTTT. It yields the protein CASSFQANTEAFF.